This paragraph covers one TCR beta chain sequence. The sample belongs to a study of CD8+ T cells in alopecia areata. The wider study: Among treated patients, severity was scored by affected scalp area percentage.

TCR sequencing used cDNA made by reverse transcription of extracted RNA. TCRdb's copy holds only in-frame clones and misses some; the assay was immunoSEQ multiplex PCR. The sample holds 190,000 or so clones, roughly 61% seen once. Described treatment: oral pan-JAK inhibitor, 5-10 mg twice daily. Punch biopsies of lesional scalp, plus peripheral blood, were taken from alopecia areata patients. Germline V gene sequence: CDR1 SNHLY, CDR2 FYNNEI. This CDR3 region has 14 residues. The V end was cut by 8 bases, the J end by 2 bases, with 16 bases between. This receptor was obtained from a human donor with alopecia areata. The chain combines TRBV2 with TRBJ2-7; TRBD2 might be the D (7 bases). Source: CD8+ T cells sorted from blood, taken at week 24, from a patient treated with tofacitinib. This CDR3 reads CASLRGRGPYEQYF. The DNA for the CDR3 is TGTGCCAGCTTACGTGGGCGGGGGCCCTACGAGCAGTACTTC.